The 30 T cell receptor beta chains below all came from one sample that was sequenced in a study of T cell changes during pregnancy in multiple sclerosis. TCRdb's copy holds only in-frame clones and misses some; the assay was immunoSEQ multiplex PCR. Of 30,000 or so clones in the sample, 89% were seen once. Sequences were derived from CD4+ T cells from peripheral blood mononuclear cells, sampled in the second trimester of pregnancy. These receptors were collected from a female donor with multiple sclerosis, enrolled in a pregnancy study.

This chain uses TRBV30 with TRBJ2-2; the match to TRBD2 covers 8 bases. V shed 0 bases, J shed 7 bases, and the junction held 16 bases outside the gene matches. CDR1 is GTSNPN, CDR2 SVGIG, per germline (reference sequence). The CDR3 runs to 18 residues. This CDR3 reads CAWSVGTTSGGLVGELFF. In DNA, the CDR3 is TGTGCCTGGAGTGTCGGTACTACCAGCGGGGGATTGGTCGGGGAGCTGTTTTTT.

This chain joins TRBV6-1 and TRBJ2-5; a possible D gene is TRBD2 (6 bases). The CDR3 contains 13 residues. V lost 1 base and J 4 bases, leaving 7 bases between the germline ends. Germline V gives CDR1 MNHNS, CDR2 SASEGT. The CDR3 DNA reads as TGTGCCAGCAGTGAAGTGGGGGGAGAGACCCAGTACTTC. It specifies CASSEVGGETQYF.

The chain joins TRBV6-5 to TRBJ1-6; the D is unclear. V lost 6 bases, J lost 5 bases, and 11 bases lay in between. In germline, CDR1 is MNHEY, CDR2 SVGAGI. The CDR3 consists of 14 residues. This chain's CDR3 is CASRADKNNSPLHF. CDR3 coding DNA: TGTGCCAGCAGGGCCGACAAGAATAATTCACCCCTCCACTTT.

The gene calls are TRBV5-1 and TRBJ2-5; 9 positions agree with TRBD2. The CDR3 is made up of 19 amino acids. Germline values: CDR1 SGHRS, CDR2 YFSETQ. Unmatched junction bases numbered 17, after V lost 4 bases and J lost 1 base. CDR3 protein: CASSPPGAGGVLFQETQYF. The CDR3 DNA sequence: TGCGCCAGCAGCCCGCCGGGAGCGGGGGGCGTATTATTCCAAGAGACCCAGTACTTC.

The chain is built from TRBV7-9 and TRBJ1-6; D unresolved. The CDR3 consists of 17 residues. Germline-derived CDR1 and CDR2 are SEHNR and FQNEAQ (reference sequence). Trimming stripped 1 base from V and 0 bases from J, with 10 bases between. The CDR3 DNA follows: TGTGCCAGCAGCTTAGGTCGGGTGAGCTCCTATAATTCACCCCTCCACTTT. Translating it yields CASSLGRVSSYNSPLHF. The complete variable domain, with remaining parts taken from reference TRBV7-9 and TRBJ1-6, reads DTGVSQNPRHKITKRGQNVTFRCDPISEHNRLYWYRQTLGQGPEFLTYFQNEAQLEKSRLLSDRFSAERPKGSFSTLEIQRTEQGDSAMYLCASSLGRVSSYNSPLHFGNGTRLTVT.

The CDR3, as DNA: TGTGCCAGCAGTGAACAGGGGAACACTGAAGCTTTCTTT. The encoded protein is CASSEQGNTEAFF. V is TRBV6-1 and J is TRBJ1-1, with D perhaps matching TRBD1 (5 bases). The CDR3 is 13 residues long. The germline gives CDR1 MNHNS, CDR2 SASEGT. V lost 2 bases to trimming and J lost 1 base, with 5 bases between them.

The chain links TRBV7-9 to TRBJ1-2, with D hard to call. Per germline, CDR1 SEHNR and CDR2 FQNEAQ (reference sequence). The CDR3 sequence is 15 residues long. Trimming pared 7 bases from V and 2 bases from J, leaving 17 bases between. CDR3 in amino acids: CASTPGRGENYGYTF. DNA for the CDR3: TGTGCCAGCACCCCCGGGCGGGGAGAAAACTATGGCTACACCTTC.

CDR3 DNA sequence: TGTGCCAGCTCGGGGGGGGACAGGGAACCTTCTAACTATGGCTACACCTTC. Translated, it gives CASSGGDREPSNYGYTF. The genes are TRBV19 and TRBJ1-2, with TRBD1 matching 9 bases. The CDR3 length is 17 residues. V trimming: 9 bases; J trimming: 0 bases; junction bases outside the gene matches: 14. The germline V gene has CDR1 LNHDA and CDR2 SQIVND (reference sequence). Variable domain in full (rest from reference TRBV19 and TRBJ1-2): DGGITQSPKYLFRKEGQNVTLSCEQNLNHDAMYWYRQDPGQGLRLIYYSQIVNDFQKGDIAEGYSVSREKKESFPLTVTSAQKNPTAFYLCASSGGDREPSNYGYTFGSGTRLTVV.

The chain employs TRBV4-1 and TRBJ1-2; the D is unclear. The CDR3 loop spans 16 amino acids. Between the trimmed V and J ends, which lost 0 bases and 4 bases, there was a span of 15 bases. The germline V gene has CDR1 MGHRA and CDR2 YSYEKL. CDR3: CASSQDYSGVGYGYTF. CDR3 sequence (DNA): TGCGCCAGCAGCCAAGATTACTCGGGAGTCGGCTATGGCTACACCTTC.

The chain has TRBV13 and TRBJ2-3; 9 bases fit TRBD2. V shed 11 bases and J 4 bases; nucleotides not matched to a gene: 13. This CDR3 has 15 amino acids. From germline, CDR1 is PRHDT and CDR2 FYEKMQ (reference sequence). In DNA, the CDR3 is TGTGCCCAGAGTTCGCGGGGGGGTGGGGCAGATACGCAGTATTTT. Amino acids: CAQSSRGGGADTQYF. Drawing the rest from reference TRBV13 and TRBJ2-3, the complete variable domain is AAGVIQSPRHLIKEKRETATLKCYPIPRHDTVYWYQQGPGQDPQFLISFYEKMQSDKGSIPDRFSAQQFSDYHSELNMSSLELGDSALYFCAQSSRGGGADTQYFGPGTRLTVL.

V gene TRBV5-4 combines with J gene TRBJ1-1; TRBD1 matches at 8 bases. Germline CDR1 reads SGHNT; CDR2 reads YYREEE (reference sequence). CDR3 length: 16 amino acids. Unmatched junction bases numbered 12, after V lost 2 bases and J lost 6 bases. CDR3 sequence: CASSFGTGPMGAEAFF. The CDR3 bases are TGTGCCAGCAGCTTCGGGACAGGCCCCATGGGAGCTGAAGCTTTCTTT.

This clone was recorded a few times. The sample carries other DNA sequences with the same CDR3. V is TRBV29-1 and J is TRBJ1-2; 7 bases agree with TRBD1. V lost 6 bases to trimming and J lost 2 bases; unmatched junction nucleotides: 0. The CDR3 length is 11 residues. Germline V gene lookup returns CDR1 SQVTM and CDR2 ANQGSEA. The chain's CDR3 is CSVGQNYGYTF. The CDR3 DNA reads TGCAGCGTGGGACAGAACTATGGCTACACCTTC.

This CDR3 reads CASSVDFRRKAGNTIYF. For the CDR3, the DNA is TGTGCCAGCAGCGTAGATTTTAGGAGGAAAGCTGGAAACACCATATATTTT. The rearrangement joins TRBV9 to TRBJ1-3; D uncertain. Germline V CDR1 and CDR2: SGDLS, YYNGEE. Trimming took off 0 bases at V and 2 bases at J, with 15 bases between the two ends. The CDR3 extends over 17 amino acids.

The V and J genes are TRBV2 and TRBJ2-5, with a weak D call TRBD1 (5 bases). The CDR3 covers 14 residues. CDR1 and CDR2 (germline): SNHLY, FYNNEI. V was shortened by 8 bases and J by 5 bases, with 18 bases between the two germline ends. CDR3 sequence: CASQGSTYSETQYF. Here the CDR3 DNA reads TGTGCCAGCCAGGGATCTACATATTCGGAGACCCAGTACTTC.

The chain couples TRBV4-2 to TRBJ2-1; 10 bases match TRBD2. The CDR3 spans 16 residues. Looked up from germline, CDR1 is LGHNA and CDR2 is YNFKEQ. After removal of 0 bases from V and 12 bases from J, the junction contained 11 bases not matched to a gene. The CDR3 loop reads CASSQEGLATPLAQFF. The CDR3 bases are TGTGCCAGCAGCCAAGAGGGACTAGCGACTCCGCTCGCGCAGTTCTTC.

The V gene is TRBV5-1, the J gene TRBJ2-1; 13 nucleotides align to TRBD2. CDR1 SGHRS and CDR2 YFSETQ come from the germline V gene. The trim removed 4 bases at V and 0 bases at J, leaving 7 bases unmatched. The CDR3 totals 18 residues. The CDR3 reads CASSPGTSGVSSYNEQFF. The CDR3 nucleotides are TGCGCCAGCAGCCCGGGGACTAGCGGGGTCAGCTCCTACAATGAGCAGTTCTTC.

The chain combines TRBV10-2 with TRBJ1-1; no clear D. The germline V gene has CDR1 WSHSY and CDR2 SAAADI. The CDR3 runs 17 residues. The V end was cut by 1 base, the J end by 6 bases, with 21 bases between. The CDR3 loop reads CASSEYRGGKIAAEAFF. The DNA of the CDR3 is TGCGCCAGCAGTGAGTATCGCGGAGGTAAGATTGCCGCTGAAGCTTTCTTT.

V and J are TRBV11-2 and TRBJ1-3; 7 positions match TRBD1. After removal of 5 bases from V and 5 bases from J, the junction contained 12 bases not matched to a gene. Germline V gene data show CDR1 as SGHAT and CDR2 as FQNNGV. The CDR3 covers 16 residues. The chain's CDR3 is CASSLGLRDRRNTIYF. The DNA of the CDR3 is TGTGCCAGCAGCCTGGGTCTCCGGGACAGAAGAAACACCATATATTTT. Full variable domain (remainder filled in from reference TRBV11-2 and TRBJ1-3): EAGVAQSPRYKIIEKRQSVAFWCNPISGHATLYWYQQILGQGPKLLIQFQNNGVVDDSQLPKDRFSAERLKGVDSTLKIQPAKLEDSAVYLCASSLGLRDRRNTIYFGEGSWLTVV.

The chain combines TRBV2 with TRBJ2-6; 9 nucleotides line up with TRBD1. V was pared by 4 bases and J by 4 bases, with 8 bases of the junction left unmatched. Looked up from germline, CDR1 is SNHLY and CDR2 is FYNNEI. This CDR3 spans 17 amino acids. Here the CDR3 DNA reads TGTGCCAGCAGTGTCCGGACAGGGGCATCGGGGGCCAACGTCCTGACTTTC. Translated, it gives CASSVRTGASGANVLTF.

This chain connects TRBV21-1 to TRBJ1-3; TRBD1, the D gene given by the table, was not confirmed from the DNA. TRBV21-1 is a listed pseudogene. CDR3 length equals 12 residues. CDR3 amino acids: CASSKVGDTIYF. The CDR3 coding sequence is TGTGCCAGCAGCAAAGTAGGGGACACCATATATTTT.

This clone appeared a single time. Other DNA sequences within the sample encode an identical CDR3. This chain joins TRBV27 and TRBJ1-2, with TRBD1 identical over 8 bases. The V gene's germline CDR1 is MNHEY and CDR2 SMNVEV (reference sequence). The J segment lost 0 bases and the V segment lost 6 bases, leaving 9 bases of the junction unmatched. CDR3 length: 16 residues. CDR3 region: CASRRQGSISNYGYTF. CDR3 sequence (DNA): TGTGCCAGCAGACGACAGGGGTCCATATCTAACTATGGCTACACCTTC.

With respect to this clone: A junction end diverges from the germline sequence, so it may reflect a read error. V usage is TRBV7-7 and J usage is TRBJ2-5; tentative D call: TRBD1 (6 bases). The germline V gene encodes CDR1 SSHAT and CDR2 FNYEAQ (reference sequence). The CDR3 totals 13 residues. For the CDR3, the DNA is TGTGCTAGCAGCTTAGGACAGAGAGAGACCCAGTACTTC. Its translation: CASSLGQRETQYF.

V is TRBV9 and J is TRBJ2-3, with 9 positions matching TRBD2. CDR1 is SGDLS and CDR2 is YYNGEE in the germline V gene. The CDR3 covers 16 residues. Trimming removed 4 bases from V and 4 bases from J; junction bases left unmatched: 10. For the CDR3, the DNA is TGTGCCAGCAGCCGAGGCGGGGGGGCCCGGGCAGATACGCAGTATTTT. This translates into CASSRGGGARADTQYF.

This clone is a singleton in its sample. The J gene is TRBJ2-3, the V gene TRBV2; unclear D gene. The CDR3 is 12 amino acids. CDR1 is SNHLY, CDR2 FYNNEI, per germline. V was pared by 10 bases and J by 4 bases, with 12 bases between. The CDR3 sequence: CATAYEADTQYF. CDR3 DNA sequence: TGTGCCACAGCTTACGAGGCAGATACGCAGTATTTT.

The chain recombines TRBV11-3 with TRBJ1-6, with a weak D call TRBD1 (6 bases). Germline V gene data show CDR1 as SGHNT and CDR2 as YENEEA. V was trimmed by 5 bases and J by 10 bases, leaving 12 bases between them. The CDR3 is 13 residues long. The CDR3 bases are TGTGCCAGCAGCCCGGGGGGCGGGTCACCCCTCCACTTT. This sequence encodes CASSPGGGSPLHF. The full variable domain, with the rest looked up from reference TRBV11-3 and TRBJ1-6, is EAGVVQSPRYKIIEKKQPVAFWCNPISGHNTLYWYLQNLGQGPELLIRYENEEAVDDSQLPKDRFSAERLKGVDSTLKIQPAELGDSAVYLCASSPGGGSPLHFGNGTRLTVT.

The chain has TRBV7-9 and TRBJ1-1; D might be TRBD1 (5 bases). The ends were cut back, 3 bases at V and 0 bases at J, with 8 bases in the middle. The CDR3 has 14 amino acids. Germline V gives CDR1 SEHNR, CDR2 FQNEAQ (reference sequence). DNA for the CDR3: TGTGCCAGCAGCTTCGACAGACTGAACACTGAAGCTTTCTTT. Amino acids: CASSFDRLNTEAFF.

This sequence joins TRBV30 and TRBJ2-3, with TRBD2 matching 8 bases. The CDR3 has 14 amino acids. V gave up 5 bases and J gave up 2 bases; unmatched junction bases: 6. CDR1 GTSNPN and CDR2 SVGIG come from the germline V gene (reference sequence). The DNA of the CDR3 is TGTGCCTGGGTGACTAGCGTAAACACAGATACGCAGTATTTT. Its translation: CAWVTSVNTDTQYF.

The chain is built from TRBV7-6 and TRBJ2-1, with TRBD1 matching 9 bases. Germline trimming cut 5 bases from V and 4 bases from J; bases unmatched to any gene: 9. This CDR3 has 16 amino acids. Germline CDR1 is SGHVS and CDR2 is FNYEAQ. The CDR3 loop is CASSEQGAVGYNEQFF. CDR3 coding DNA: TGTGCCAGCAGCGAACAGGGGGCGGTGGGGTACAATGAGCAGTTCTTC.

The chain has TRBV18 and TRBJ2-2; 8 bases are shared with TRBD2. The V gene end was trimmed by 1 base and the J gene end by 6 bases; junction bases not matched to a gene: 4. This CDR3 region has 15 residues. Germline CDR1 and CDR2: KGHSH and LQKENI. In DNA form, the CDR3 reads TGTGCCAGCTCACCACGCGGGGGGATCGCCGGGGAGCTGTTTTTT. The encoded protein is CASSPRGGIAGELFF. The whole variable domain, filled in from reference TRBV18 and TRBJ2-2, reads NAGVMQNPRHLVRRRGQEARLRCSPMKGHSHVYWYRQLPEEGLKFMVYLQKENIIDESGMPKERFSAEFPKEGPSILRIQQVVRGDSAAYFCASSPRGGIAGELFFGEGSRLTVL.

The J gene is TRBJ1-2, the V gene TRBV2; no definite D call. The CDR3 is 13 amino acids. CDR1 is SNHLY, CDR2 FYNNEI, per germline. The V gene lost 5 bases and the J gene lost 5 bases, with 12 bases spanning the gap. The CDR3 nucleotides are TGTGCCAGCAGTCCCGGGAACCCATATGGCTACACCTTC. Its translation is CASSPGNPYGYTF.